One and the same sample provided the 24 T cell receptor beta chains below, sequenced in a study of Ad26.COV2.S vaccination and SARS-CoV-2 variants. TCRdb keeps only in-frame clones here, not all; method: immunoSEQ multiplex PCR. This sample carries about 400,000 clones, approximately 91% of them seen once, and the ten largest clones take 1.5% to 2%. Treatment: over 15 received Ad26.COV2.S at low or high dose, single or two shots; several received placebo; per-sample allocation not given. Samples came from day 63 after the first vaccine or placebo injection. This specimen was peripheral blood, taken in a trial of Ad26.COV2.S vaccine versus placebo. The origin of the receptors is a person between 18 and 60 years old who received the Ad26.COV2.S COVID-19 vaccine or a placebo.

The rearrangement links TRBV2 to TRBJ1-4, with D tentatively TRBD1 (6 bases). Germline CDR1 SNHLY, CDR2 FYNNEI. V was pared by 7 bases and J by 8 bases, with 14 bases between. The CDR3 length is 13 residues. The chain's CDR3 is CASKRGGEEKLFF. For the CDR3, the DNA is TGTGCCAGCAAAAGGGGGGGGGAAGAAAAACTGTTTTTT.

The chain recombines TRBV25-1 with TRBJ2-1; tentatively, D is TRBD1 (6 bases). Looked up from germline, CDR1 is MGHDK and CDR2 is SYGVNS. The CDR3 totals 14 residues. Trimming cost V 5 bases and J 3 bases, with 11 bases left between them. The CDR3 spells CASSLRDIYNEQFF. The CDR3 region has the DNA TGTGCCAGCAGTCTCCGGGACATCTACAATGAGCAGTTCTTC. Based on the CDR3 plus reference TRBV25-1 and TRBJ2-1, the full variable domain is EADIYQTPRYLVIGTGKKITLECSQTMGHDKMYWYQQDPGMELHLIHYSYGVNSTEKGDLSSESTVSRIRTEHFPLTLESARPSHTSQYLCASSLRDIYNEQFFGPGTRLTVL.

The chain is built from TRBV7-6 and TRBJ2-7; D remains unclear. V was shortened by 1 base and J by 0 bases, with 10 bases between the two germline ends. The length of the CDR3 is 15 residues. Germline-derived CDR1 and CDR2 are SGHVS and FNYEAQ. In nucleotides, the CDR3 is TGTGCCAGCAGCTTAGGTACAGTTCCCTCCTACGAGCAGTACTTC. Residues: CASSLGTVPSYEQYF. The full variable domain, rest sourced from reference TRBV7-6 and TRBJ2-7, is GAGVSQSPRYKVTKRGQDVALRCDPISGHVSLYWYRQALGQGPEFLTYFNYEAQQDKSGLPNDRFSAERPEGSISTLTIQRTEQRDSAMYRCASSLGTVPSYEQYFGPGTRLTVT.

This chain connects TRBV5-4 to TRBJ2-4; 8 nucleotides match TRBD1. This CDR3 is built from 13 residues. CDR1 and CDR2 (germline): SGHNT, YYREEE (reference sequence). After removal of 4 bases from V and 12 bases from J, the junction contained 9 bases not matched to a gene. CDR3 loop: CASSHPDRVSQYF. The DNA for the CDR3 is TGTGCCAGCAGCCATCCGGACAGGGTGTCTCAGTACTTC.

The chain has TRBV27 and TRBJ2-5; either TRBD1 or TRBD2 may supply D (5 bases each). V lost 2 bases and J 5 bases, leaving 12 bases between the germline ends. Germline V gene sequence: CDR1 MNHEY, CDR2 SMNVEV (reference sequence). The length of the CDR3 is 14 residues. The CDR3 region is CASSLGGLSETQYF. For the CDR3, the DNA is TGTGCCAGCAGTTTAGGGGGATTGTCGGAGACCCAGTACTTC.

For the CDR3, the DNA is TGTGCCAGCAGGTGGCCGGCCAGGGACACTGAAGCTTTCTTT. Encoded protein: CASRWPARDTEAFF. This chain joins TRBV28 and TRBJ1-1; a weak D match, TRBD1 (5 bases). From germline, CDR1 is MDHEN and CDR2 SYDVKM. The CDR3 is made up of 14 amino acids. V lost 6 bases and J 3 bases, leaving 14 bases between the germline ends.

This rearrangement joins TRBV5-6 to TRBJ2-7; D uncertain. The CDR3 contains 12 residues. V dropped 4 bases and J dropped 0 bases, with 5 bases sitting between them. From germline, CDR1 is SGHDT and CDR2 YYEEEE. CDR3: CASSISSYEQYF. The CDR3 nucleotides are TGTGCCAGCAGCATAAGCTCCTACGAGCAGTACTTC.

This clone was seen only a few times. This chain links TRBV5-8 with TRBJ1-3, with 7 positions matching TRBD1. The ends lost 4 bases at V and 5 bases at J; junction bases unmatched: 3. This CDR3 spans 13 amino acids. CDR1 SGHTS and CDR2 YDEGEE come from the germline V gene. CDR3 nucleotides: TGTGCCAGCAGCCGACAGGGTAGAAACACCATATATTTT. This encodes CASSRQGRNTIYF.

The chain is built from TRBV11-3 and TRBJ2-1; TRBD2 matches 10 bases. The CDR3 totals 15 residues. V shed 5 bases and J 6 bases; nucleotides not matched to a gene: 7. Germline V CDR1 and CDR2: SGHNT, YENEEA. As DNA, the CDR3 is TGTGCCAGCAGCACCCTAGCGGGAGCCTTCAATGAGCAGTTCTTC. Translated: CASSTLAGAFNEQFF. Based on the CDR3 plus reference TRBV11-3 and TRBJ2-1, the full variable domain is EAGVVQSPRYKIIEKKQPVAFWCNPISGHNTLYWYLQNLGQGPELLIRYENEEAVDDSQLPKDRFSAERLKGVDSTLKIQPAELGDSAVYLCASSTLAGAFNEQFFGPGTRLTVL.

V usage is TRBV6-5 and J usage is TRBJ1-3; a possible D gene is TRBD1 (5 bases). Trimming removed 6 bases from V and 4 bases from J, with 16 bases in between. Looked up from germline, CDR1 is MNHEY and CDR2 is SVGAGI. CDR3 length equals 15 residues. The CDR3 DNA reads TGTGCCAGCAGCGCTGGGGGAGGACCCGGAAACACCATATATTTT. It is translated as CASSAGGGPGNTIYF.

The V call is TRBV5-1, the J call TRBJ2-5; D might be TRBD2 (5 bases). Looked up from germline, CDR1 is SGHRS and CDR2 is YFSETQ. The CDR3 has 13 amino acids. Trimming cost V 3 bases and J 5 bases, with 11 bases left between them. The CDR3 loop reads CASSSGFGETQYF. DNA of the CDR3: TGCGCCAGCAGCTCGGGGTTTGGGGAGACCCAGTACTTC.

The gene calls are TRBV28 and TRBJ2-5; D call uncertain. The CDR3 has 15 amino acids. The V and J ends lost 4 bases and 5 bases respectively, with 17 bases between them. Germline V gives CDR1 MDHEN, CDR2 SYDVKM. DNA for the CDR3: TGTGCCAGCAGTTCCCTTCGAACCACCGCGGAGACCCAGTACTTC. Its translation: CASSSLRTTAETQYF.

The chain links TRBV20-1 to TRBJ2-1; unclear D gene. CDR3 length equals 11 residues. Germline lookup yields CDR1 DFQATT and CDR2 SNEGSKA (reference sequence). V was clipped by 7 bases and J by 9 bases, with 13 bases between them. In DNA form, the CDR3 reads TGCAGTGTTCCGACTCAGCGTGAGCAGTTCTTC. This translates into CSVPTQREQFF.

This chain connects TRBV7-8 to TRBJ2-2, with D maybe TRBD2 (6 bases). Trimming removed 5 bases from V and 1 base from J, with 14 bases in between. The germline V gene encodes CDR1 SGHVS and CDR2 FQNEAQ. The CDR3 is 16 amino acids. The CDR3 DNA sequence: TGTGCCAGCAGCCCGCGGAGAGCGGGGAACACCGGGGAGCTGTTTTTT. Protein product: CASSPRRAGNTGELFF.

Comment on this clone: The sample holds other DNA sequences that translate to the same CDR3. The chain links TRBV29-1 to TRBJ2-5; no reliable D call. CDR1 and CDR2 (germline): SQVTM, ANQGSEA. The CDR3 consists of 10 residues. V was cut by 6 bases and J by 5 bases, with 7 bases left in between. This CDR3 is CSVGGETQYF. For the CDR3, the DNA is TGCAGCGTGGGTGGGGAGACCCAGTACTTC.

J is TRBJ2-7 and V is TRBV28; 9 bases agree with TRBD2. V gave up 3 bases and J gave up 7 bases; unmatched junction bases: 13. This CDR3 comprises 16 residues. Germline V gives CDR1 MDHEN, CDR2 SYDVKM. For the CDR3, the DNA is TGTGCCAGCAGTTTCAGGACTAGCGTCTTAAGTGGGGAGCAGTACTTC. It codes for CASSFRTSVLSGEQYF.

This sequence joins TRBV15 and TRBJ2-3; TRBD2 agrees at 16 bases. CDR1 and CDR2 from the germline V gene are LNHNV and YYDKDF (reference sequence). The CDR3 length is 18 residues. V gave up 1 base and J gave up 5 bases; unmatched junction bases: 6. The CDR3 reads CATSRGGTSGRGEDTQYF. The DNA for the CDR3 is TGTGCCACCAGCAGAGGGGGGACTAGCGGGAGGGGCGAAGATACGCAGTATTTT.

This clone was observed a single time. The chain couples TRBV9 to TRBJ2-7; TRBD1 or TRBD2 may be the D gene (5 bases each). The CDR3 is made up of 12 amino acids. The germline gives CDR1 SGDLS, CDR2 YYNGEE. Trimming took off 4 bases at V and 7 bases at J, with 12 bases between the two ends. The CDR3 bases are TGTGCCAGCAGCTACAATGGGGGAGAGCAGTACTTC. It encodes CASSYNGGEQYF.

V and J are TRBV5-6 and TRBJ1-2; weak D call: TRBD1 (6 bases). The CDR3 runs 13 residues. The germline V gene has CDR1 SGHDT and CDR2 YYEEEE. Trimming removed 2 bases from V and 6 bases from J, with 11 bases in between. The CDR3 region is CASSFSGGDGYTF. The CDR3 nucleotides read TGTGCCAGCAGCTTCTCCGGGGGCGATGGCTACACCTTC.

This rearrangement joins TRBV5-4 to TRBJ1-1; 7 nucleotides align to TRBD1. CDR3 length: 15 residues. With V trimmed by 4 bases and J by 3 bases, 9 bases remained unmatched. The germline CDR1 and CDR2 sequences are SGHNT and YYREEE (reference sequence). CDR3 nucleotide sequence: TGTGCCAGCAGCCCGCATCCAGGGGGGGACACTGAAGCTTTCTTT. It encodes CASSPHPGGDTEAFF.

This clone has only one observation. The rearrangement joins TRBV12-3 or TRBV12-4 to TRBJ2-6; D not certain. The CDR3 is made up of 13 amino acids. Trimming cost V 7 bases and J 1 base, with 5 bases left between them. CDR3 in amino acids: CASMVSGANVLTF. Written as DNA, the CDR3 is TGTGCCAGCATGGTTTCTGGGGCCAACGTCCTGACTTTC.

The chain recombines TRBV5-8 with TRBJ2-4, with D perhaps matching TRBD2 (6 bases). The CDR3 loop spans 14 amino acids. Trimming took 2 bases from V and 1 from J, leaving 7 bases between them. CDR1 SGHTS and CDR2 YDEGEE come from the germline V gene. This chain's CDR3 is CASSLREAKNIQYF. Here the CDR3 DNA reads TGTGCCAGCAGCTTACGGGAGGCCAAAAACATTCAGTACTTC. The full variable domain, completed using reference TRBV5-8 and TRBJ2-4, is EAGVTQSPTHLIKTRGQQATLRCSPISGHTSVYWYQQALGLGLQFLLWYDEGEERNRGNFPPRFSGRQFPNYSSELNVNALELEDSALYLCASSLREAKNIQYFGAGTRLSVL.

The CDR3 nucleotides read TGCACCAGCAGCCATCTCCCCCGGGGGCTCTACAATGAGCAGTTCTTC. This gives the protein CTSSHLPRGLYNEQFF. The chain joins TRBV1 to TRBJ2-1. TRBV1 has pseudogene status. The CDR3 has 16 amino acids.

The CDR3 protein is CASSEAVAGGPYGYTF. CDR3 nucleotide sequence: TGTGCCAGCAGTGAAGCGGTGGCAGGGGGACCTTATGGCTACACCTTC. This chain links TRBV6-1 with TRBJ1-2, with TRBD1 identical over 7 bases. The CDR3 sequence is 16 residues long. V lost 0 bases to trimming and J lost 5 bases; unmatched junction nucleotides: 9. Germline V gives CDR1 MNHNS, CDR2 SASEGT.